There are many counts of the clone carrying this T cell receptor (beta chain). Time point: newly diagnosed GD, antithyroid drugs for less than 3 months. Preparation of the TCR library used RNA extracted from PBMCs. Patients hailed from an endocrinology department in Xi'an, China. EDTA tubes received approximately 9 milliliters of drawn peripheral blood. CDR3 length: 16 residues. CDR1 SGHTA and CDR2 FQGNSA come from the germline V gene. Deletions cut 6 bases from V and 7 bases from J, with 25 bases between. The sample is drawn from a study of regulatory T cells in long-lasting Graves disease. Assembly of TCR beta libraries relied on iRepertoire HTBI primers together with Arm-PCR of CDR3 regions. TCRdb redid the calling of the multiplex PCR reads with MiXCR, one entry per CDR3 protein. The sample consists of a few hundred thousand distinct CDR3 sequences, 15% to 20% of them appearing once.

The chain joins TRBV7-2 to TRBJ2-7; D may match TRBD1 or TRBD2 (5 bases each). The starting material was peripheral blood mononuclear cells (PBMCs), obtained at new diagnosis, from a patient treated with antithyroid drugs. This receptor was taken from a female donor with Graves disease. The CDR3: CASSLKLGTGGLEQYF. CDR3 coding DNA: TGTGCCAGCAGTCTAAAACTCGGGACCGGTGGTTTAGAGCAGTACTTC.